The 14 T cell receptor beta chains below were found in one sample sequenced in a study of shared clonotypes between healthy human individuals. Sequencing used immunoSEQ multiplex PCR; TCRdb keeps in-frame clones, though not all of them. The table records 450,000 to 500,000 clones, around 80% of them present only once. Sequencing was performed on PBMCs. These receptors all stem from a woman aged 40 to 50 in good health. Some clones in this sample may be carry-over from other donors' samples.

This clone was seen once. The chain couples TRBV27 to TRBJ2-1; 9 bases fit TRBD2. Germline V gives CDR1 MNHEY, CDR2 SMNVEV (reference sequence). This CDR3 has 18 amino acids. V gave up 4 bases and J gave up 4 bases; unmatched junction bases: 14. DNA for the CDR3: TGTGCCAGCAGTTCCCCGAAAGTTAGCGGGAGTATGTACAATGAGCAGTTCTTC. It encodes CASSSPKVSGSMYNEQFF.

CDR3 sequence (DNA): TGTGCCAGCAGCTTAGGTCTCGGGCGCACAGATACGCAGTATTTT. Its protein product is CASSLGLGRTDTQYF. The V and J genes are TRBV11-3 and TRBJ2-3; D gene unclear. The V gene lost 1 base and the J gene lost 1 base, with 9 bases spanning the gap. Germline-derived CDR1 and CDR2 are SGHNT and YENEEA. This CDR3 is built from 15 residues.

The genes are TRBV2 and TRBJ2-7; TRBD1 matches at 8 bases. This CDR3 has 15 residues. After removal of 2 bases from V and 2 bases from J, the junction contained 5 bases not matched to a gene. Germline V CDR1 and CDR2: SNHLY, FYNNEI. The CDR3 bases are TGTGCCAGCAGTGAAATTACAGGGGGTACCTACGAGCAGTACTTC. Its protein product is CASSEITGGTYEQYF.

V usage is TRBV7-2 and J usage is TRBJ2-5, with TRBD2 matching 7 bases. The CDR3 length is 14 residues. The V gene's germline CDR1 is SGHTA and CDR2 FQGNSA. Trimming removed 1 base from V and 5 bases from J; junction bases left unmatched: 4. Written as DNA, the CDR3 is TGTGCCAGCAGCTTAGGGGGGGGTTGGGAGACCCAGTACTTC. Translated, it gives CASSLGGGWETQYF.

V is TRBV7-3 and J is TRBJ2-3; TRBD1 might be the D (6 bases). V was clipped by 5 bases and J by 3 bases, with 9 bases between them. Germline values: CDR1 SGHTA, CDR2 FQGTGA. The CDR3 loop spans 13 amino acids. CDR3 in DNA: TGTGCCAGCAGCGAACAGGGTACAGATACGCAGTATTTT. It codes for CASSEQGTDTQYF. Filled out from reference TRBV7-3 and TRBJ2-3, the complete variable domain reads GAGVSQTPSNKVTEKGKYVELRCDPISGHTALYWYRQSLGQGPEFLIYFQGTGAADDSGLPNDRFFAVRPEGSVSTLKIQRTERGDSAVYLCASSEQGTDTQYFGPGTRLTVL.

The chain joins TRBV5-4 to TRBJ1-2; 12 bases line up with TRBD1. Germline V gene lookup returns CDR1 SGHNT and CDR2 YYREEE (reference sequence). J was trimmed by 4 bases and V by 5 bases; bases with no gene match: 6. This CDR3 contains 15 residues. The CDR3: CASRPGTGGGYGYTF. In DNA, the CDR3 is TGTGCCAGCAGACCCGGGACAGGGGGCGGCTATGGCTACACCTTC.

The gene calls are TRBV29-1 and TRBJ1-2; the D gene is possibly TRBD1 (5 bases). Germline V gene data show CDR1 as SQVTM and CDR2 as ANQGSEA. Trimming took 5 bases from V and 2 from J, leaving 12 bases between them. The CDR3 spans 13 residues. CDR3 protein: CSVPGLANYGYTF. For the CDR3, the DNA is TGCAGCGTTCCAGGGCTTGCCAACTATGGCTACACCTTC.

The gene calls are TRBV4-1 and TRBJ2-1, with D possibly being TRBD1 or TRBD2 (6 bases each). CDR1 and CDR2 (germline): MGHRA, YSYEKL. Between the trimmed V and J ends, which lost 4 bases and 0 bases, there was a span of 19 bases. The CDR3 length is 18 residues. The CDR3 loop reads CASSLRGAGPSSYNEQFF. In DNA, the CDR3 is TGCGCCAGCAGCCTAAGGGGGGCGGGCCCGAGCTCCTACAATGAGCAGTTCTTC.

This CDR3 reads CASSERVGGGEQYF. CDR3 coding DNA: TGTGCCAGCAGCGAGCGGGTTGGGGGCGGCGAGCAGTACTTC. The chain combines TRBV7-9 with TRBJ2-7; either TRBD1 or TRBD2 may fit D (6 bases each). Trimming left V 5 bases short and J 6 bases short, with 17 bases between. CDR3 length equals 14 residues. CDR1 SEHNR and CDR2 FQNEAQ come from the germline V gene (reference sequence).

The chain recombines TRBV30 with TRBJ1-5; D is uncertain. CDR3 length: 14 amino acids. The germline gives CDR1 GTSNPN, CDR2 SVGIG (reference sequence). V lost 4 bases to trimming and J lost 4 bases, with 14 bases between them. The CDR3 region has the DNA TGTGCCTGGACCCGCGGATTGGGGAATCAGCCCCAGCATTTT. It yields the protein CAWTRGLGNQPQHF.

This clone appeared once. The CDR3 loop is CASSPGVSDTQYF. The CDR3 bases are TGTGCCAGCAGTCCGGGGGTCTCAGATACGCAGTATTTT. V gene TRBV5-4 combines with J gene TRBJ2-3; maybe TRBD2 (6 bases). Germline V CDR1 and CDR2: SGHNT, YYREEE (reference sequence). Between the trimmed V and J ends, which lost 5 bases and 4 bases, there was a span of 11 bases. The CDR3 contains 13 residues.

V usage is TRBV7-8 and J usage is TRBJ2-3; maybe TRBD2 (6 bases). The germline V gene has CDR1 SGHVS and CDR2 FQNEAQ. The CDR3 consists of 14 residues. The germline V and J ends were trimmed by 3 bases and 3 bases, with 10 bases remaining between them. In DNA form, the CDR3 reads TGTGCCAGCAGCTTGGAGGGTTGGACAGATACGCAGTATTTT. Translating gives CASSLEGWTDTQYF.

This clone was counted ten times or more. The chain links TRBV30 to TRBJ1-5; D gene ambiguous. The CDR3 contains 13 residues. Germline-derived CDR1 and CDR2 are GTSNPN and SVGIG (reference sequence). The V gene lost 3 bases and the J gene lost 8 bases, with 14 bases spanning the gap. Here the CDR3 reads CAWSSKGGEPQHF. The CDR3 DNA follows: TGTGCCTGGAGCTCTAAGGGCGGGGAGCCCCAGCATTTT.

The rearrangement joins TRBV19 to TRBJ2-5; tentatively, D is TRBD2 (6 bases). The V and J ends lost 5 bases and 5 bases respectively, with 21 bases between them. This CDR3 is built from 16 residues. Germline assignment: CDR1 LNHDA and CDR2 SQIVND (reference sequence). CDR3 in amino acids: CASSPLNNRDLETQYF. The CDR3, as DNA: TGTGCCAGTAGTCCCTTAAACAACCGGGACTTGGAGACCCAGTACTTC.